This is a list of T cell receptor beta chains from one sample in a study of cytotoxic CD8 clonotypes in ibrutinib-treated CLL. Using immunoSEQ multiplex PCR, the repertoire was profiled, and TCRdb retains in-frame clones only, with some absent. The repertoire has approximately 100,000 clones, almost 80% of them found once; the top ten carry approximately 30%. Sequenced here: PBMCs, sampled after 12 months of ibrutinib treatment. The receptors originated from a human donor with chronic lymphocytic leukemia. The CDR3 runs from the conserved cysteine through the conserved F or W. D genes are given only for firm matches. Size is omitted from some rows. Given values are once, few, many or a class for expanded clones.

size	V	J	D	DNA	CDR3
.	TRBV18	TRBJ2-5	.	TGTGCCAGCTCACCTGCCGAGCCCCGGTCGGGAGAGACCCAGTACTTC	CASSPAEPRSGETQYF
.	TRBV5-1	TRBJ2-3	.	TGCGCCAGCAGCTTGGCCGTGGAGACAGATACGCAGTATTTT	CASSLAVETDTQYF
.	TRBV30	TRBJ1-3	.	TGTGCCTGGAGTTCGACGGAGGTCGGTAACACCATATATTTT	CAWSSTEVGNTIYF
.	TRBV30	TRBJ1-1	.	TGTGCCTGGAGTGTAAAGGACAGTTTTGAAGCTTTCTTT	CAWSVKDSFEAFF
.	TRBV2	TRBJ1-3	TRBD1	TGTGCCAGCGTCGACAGGGCATCGGGAAACACCATATATTTT	CASVDRASGNTIYF
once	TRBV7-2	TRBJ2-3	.	TGTGCCAGCAGCTTGGGGCACGTGGATACGCAGTATTTT	CASSLGHVDTQYF
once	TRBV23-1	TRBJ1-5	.	TGCGCCAGCAGTCAATCTACAGGGCTTCGCAATCAGCCCCAGCATTTT	CASSQSTGLRNQPQHF
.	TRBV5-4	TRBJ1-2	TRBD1	TGTGCCAGCAACCGGGACAGGAGTAACTATGGCTACACCTTC	CASNRDRSNYGYTF
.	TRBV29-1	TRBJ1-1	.	TGCAGGTCGACTGCGAACACTGAAGCTTTCTTT	CRSTANTEAFF
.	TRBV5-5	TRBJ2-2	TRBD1	TGTGCCAGCAGGCGACAGGGTCGAACCGGGGAGCTGTTTTTT	CASRRQGRTGELFF
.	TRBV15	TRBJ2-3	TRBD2	TGTGCCACCAGCAGAGTGCGGGGGGGCACAGATACGCAGTATTTT	CATSRVRGGTDTQYF
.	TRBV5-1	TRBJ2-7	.	TGCGCCAGCAGCACCGACGGATCCCGACCATACGAGCAGTACTTC	CASSTDGSRPYEQYF
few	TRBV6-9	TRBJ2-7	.	TGTGCCAGCAGTTCCCTTCTAGTGGGCGAGCAGTACTTC	CASSSLLVGEQYF
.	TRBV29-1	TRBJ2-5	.	TGCAGCGTTGTGGGCGGGAGGACAGGGTATATGCTCCAAGAGACCCAGTACTTC	CSVVGGRTGYMLQETQYF
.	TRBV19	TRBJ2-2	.	TGTGCCAGTAGTACAGAAGCTGGGAGCACCGGGGAGCTGTTTTTT	CASSTEAGSTGELFF
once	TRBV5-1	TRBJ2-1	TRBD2	TGCGCCAGCAGCTTGGTTAGCGGGGGGGCCCGGTACAATGAGCAGTTCTTC	CASSLVSGGARYNEQFF
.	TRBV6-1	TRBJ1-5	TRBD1	TGTGCCACGGCGACAGGGTCAGGGCAGCCCCAGCATTTT	CATATGSGQPQHF
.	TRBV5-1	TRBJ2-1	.	TGCGCCAGCAGCCCGGTCGCCGGTTCGAATGAGCAGTTCTTC	CASSPVAGSNEQFF
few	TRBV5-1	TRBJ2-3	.	TGCGCCAGCAGCTTGTCCGCAGGGTGGACAGATACGCAGTATTTT	CASSLSAGWTDTQYF
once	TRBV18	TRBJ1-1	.	TGTGCCAGCTCACCGGCAGAAAGCACTGAAGCTTTCTTT	CASSPAESTEAFF
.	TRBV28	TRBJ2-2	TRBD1	TGTGCCAGCAGTTCCATGGGACAGGGGGCCGGGGAGCTGTTTTTT	CASSSMGQGAGELFF
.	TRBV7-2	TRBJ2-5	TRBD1	TGTGCCAGCAGCGGAGGGACAGGAAGAAGGGAGACCCAGTACTTC	CASSGGTGRRETQYF
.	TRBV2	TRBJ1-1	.	TGTGCCAGCAGTGTAGGAGGGGCTGGGGCTGAAGCTTTCTTT	CASSVGGAGAEAFF
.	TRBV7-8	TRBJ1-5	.	TGTGCCAGCAGCCCCTCCAGGGTCTATCAGCCCCAGCATTTT	CASSPSRVYQPQHF
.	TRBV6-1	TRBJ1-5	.	TGTGCCACACTCAGGGGAGTCGGCAATCAGCCCCAGCATTTT	CATLRGVGNQPQHF
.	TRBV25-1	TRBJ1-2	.	TGTGCCAGCAGTGAAAGGAGGGGGGATGGCTACACCTTC	CASSERRGDGYTF
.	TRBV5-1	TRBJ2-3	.	TGCGCCAGCAGCTTGGGAGGGCGCGTGGATACGCAGTATTTT	CASSLGGRVDTQYF
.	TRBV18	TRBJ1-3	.	TGTGCCAGCTCACCTTCCAGGGAAAGGGGCTCTGGAAACACCATATATTTT	CASSPSRERGSGNTIYF
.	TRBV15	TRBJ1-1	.	TGTGCCACCAGCAGAGGGGGGAACCTCTTGAACACTGAAGCTTTCTTT	CATSRGGNLLNTEAFF
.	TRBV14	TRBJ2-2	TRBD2	TGTGCCAGCAGCCAGGCTAGCGGGGTTAACACCGGGGAGCTGTTTTTT	CASSQASGVNTGELFF
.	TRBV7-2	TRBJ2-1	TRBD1	TGTGCCAGCAGCTTATCCGGGACAGGGGTCAATGAGCAGTTCTTC	CASSLSGTGVNEQFF
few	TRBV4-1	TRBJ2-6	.	TGCGCCAGCAGCCGGAGGGACGACGACTCTGGGGCCAACGTCCTGACTTTC	CASSRRDDDSGANVLTF
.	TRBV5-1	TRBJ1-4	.	TGCGCCAGCAGCCTCGGGTCAACTAATGAAAAACTGTTTTTT	CASSLGSTNEKLFF
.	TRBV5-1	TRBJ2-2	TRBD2	TGCGCCAGCAGCTTGGGGAGCGGGGTCCGCACCGGGGAGCTGTTTTTT	CASSLGSGVRTGELFF
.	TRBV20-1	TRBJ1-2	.	TGCAGTGCCAAGTCCCAGCATGGCTACACCTTC	CSAKSQHGYTF
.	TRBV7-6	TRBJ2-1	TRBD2	TGTGCCAGCAGCTTATCCGTAGCGGGGGGGCCTCAGGATGAGCAGTTCTTC	CASSLSVAGGPQDEQFF
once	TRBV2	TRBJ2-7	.	TGTGCCAGCAGGAGGGGCCCTACCTACGAGCAGTACTTC	CASRRGPTYEQYF
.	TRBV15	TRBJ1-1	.	TGTGCCACCAGCAGAGTGAGACAGAGGTATGAAGCTTTCTTT	CATSRVRQRYEAFF
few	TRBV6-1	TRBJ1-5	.	TGTGCCAGCAGTCCTCGGACCGTAAGCAATCAGCCCCAGCATTTT	CASSPRTVSNQPQHF
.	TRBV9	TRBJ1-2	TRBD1	TGTGCCAGCAGCGTAGCCGGGACAGGCTATGGCTACACCTTC	CASSVAGTGYGYTF
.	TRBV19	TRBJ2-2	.	TGTGCCAGTAGTATAGATTGGGGGTCGAACACCGGGGAGCTGTTTTTT	CASSIDWGSNTGELFF
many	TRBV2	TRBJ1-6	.	TGTGCCAGCAGTGAAGGCGGTGTAGCTTCACCCCTCCACTTT	CASSEGGVASPLHF